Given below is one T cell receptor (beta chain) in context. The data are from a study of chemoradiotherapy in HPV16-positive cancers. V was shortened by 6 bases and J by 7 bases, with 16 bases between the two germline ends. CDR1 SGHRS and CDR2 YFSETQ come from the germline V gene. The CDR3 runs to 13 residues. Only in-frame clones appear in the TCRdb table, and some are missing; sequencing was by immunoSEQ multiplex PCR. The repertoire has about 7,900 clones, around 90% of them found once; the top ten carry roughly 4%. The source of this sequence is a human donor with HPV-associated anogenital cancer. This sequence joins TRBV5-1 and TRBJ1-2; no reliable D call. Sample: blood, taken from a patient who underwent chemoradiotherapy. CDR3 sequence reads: CASTRGAQGGYTF. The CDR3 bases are TGCGCCAGCACCAGAGGCGCGCAAGGTGGCTACACCTTC. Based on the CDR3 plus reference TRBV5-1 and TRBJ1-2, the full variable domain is KAGVTQTPRYLIKTRGQQVTLSCSPISGHRSVSWYQQTPGQGLQFLFEYFSETQRNKGNFPGRFSGRQFSNSRSEMNVSTLELGDSALYLCASTRGAQGGYTFGSGTRLTVV.